This T cell receptor (beta chain) was captured in a study of Ad26.COV2.S vaccination and SARS-CoV-2 variants. Germline V lookup: CDR1 LGHDT, CDR2 YNNKEL (reference sequence). Trimming took 0 bases from V and 0 from J; bases not matched to a gene: 6. The CDR3 extends over 18 amino acids. The repertoire was sequenced with immunoSEQ multiplex PCR; TCRdb's copy has only in-frame clones and lacks some. The table lists about 320,000 clones, about 85% of them singletons. Treatment noted: 15 to 20 received Ad26.COV2.S at low or high dose, single or two shots; several received placebo; per-sample allocation not given. Day 63 following the first vaccine or placebo injection was when the samples were taken.

This material consisted of peripheral blood, taken in a trial of Ad26.COV2.S vaccine versus placebo. This TCR derives from a person aged 18-65 years who received the Ad26.COV2.S COVID-19 vaccine or a placebo. This chain connects TRBV3-1 (or the pseudogene TRBV3-2) to TRBJ2-3, with 10 bases aligning to TRBD2. CDR3 region: CASSQDSGGSTSTDTQYF. CDR3 in DNA: TGTGCCAGCAGCCAAGATAGCGGGGGGAGTACTAGCACAGATACGCAGTATTTT.